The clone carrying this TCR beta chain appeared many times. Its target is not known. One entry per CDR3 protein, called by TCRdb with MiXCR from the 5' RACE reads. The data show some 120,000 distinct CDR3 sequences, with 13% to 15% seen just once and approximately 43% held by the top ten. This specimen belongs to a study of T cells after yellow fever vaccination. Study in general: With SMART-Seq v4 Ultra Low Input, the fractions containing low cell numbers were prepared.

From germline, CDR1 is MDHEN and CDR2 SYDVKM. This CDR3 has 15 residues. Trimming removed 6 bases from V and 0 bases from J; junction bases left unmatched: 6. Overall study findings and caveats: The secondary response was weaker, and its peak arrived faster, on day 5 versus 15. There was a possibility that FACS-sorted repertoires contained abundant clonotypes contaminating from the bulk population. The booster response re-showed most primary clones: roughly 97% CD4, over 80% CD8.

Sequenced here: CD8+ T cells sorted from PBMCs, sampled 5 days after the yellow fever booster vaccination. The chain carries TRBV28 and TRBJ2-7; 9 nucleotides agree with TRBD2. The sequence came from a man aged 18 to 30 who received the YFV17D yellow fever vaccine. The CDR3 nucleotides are TGTGCCAGCAGCGACCGGACTAGCGTCTCCTACGAGCAGTACGTC. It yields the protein CASSDRTSVSYEQYV.